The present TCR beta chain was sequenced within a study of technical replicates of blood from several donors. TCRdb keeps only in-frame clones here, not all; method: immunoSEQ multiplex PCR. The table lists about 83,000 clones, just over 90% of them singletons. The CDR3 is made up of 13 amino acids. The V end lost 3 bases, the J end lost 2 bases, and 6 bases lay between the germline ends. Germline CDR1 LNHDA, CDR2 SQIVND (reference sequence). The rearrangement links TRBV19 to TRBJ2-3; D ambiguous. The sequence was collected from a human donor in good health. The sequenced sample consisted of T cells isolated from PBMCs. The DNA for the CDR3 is TGTGCCAGTAGTATCGTACTCACAGATACGCAGTATTTT. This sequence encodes CASSIVLTDTQYF.